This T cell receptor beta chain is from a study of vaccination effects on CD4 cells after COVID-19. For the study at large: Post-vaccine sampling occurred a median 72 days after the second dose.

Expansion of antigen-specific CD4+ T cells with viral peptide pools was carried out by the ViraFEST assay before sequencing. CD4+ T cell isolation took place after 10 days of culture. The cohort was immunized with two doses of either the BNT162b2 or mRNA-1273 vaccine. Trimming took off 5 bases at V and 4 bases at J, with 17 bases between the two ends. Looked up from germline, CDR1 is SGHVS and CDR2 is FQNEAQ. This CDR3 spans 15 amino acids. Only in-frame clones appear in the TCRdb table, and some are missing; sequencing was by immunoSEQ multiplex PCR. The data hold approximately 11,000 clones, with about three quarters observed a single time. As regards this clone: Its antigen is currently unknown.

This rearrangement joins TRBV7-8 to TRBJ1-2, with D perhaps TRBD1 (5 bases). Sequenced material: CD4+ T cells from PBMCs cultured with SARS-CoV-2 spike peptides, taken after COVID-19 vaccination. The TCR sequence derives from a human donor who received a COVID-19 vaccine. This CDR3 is CASSPYSHRTYGYTF. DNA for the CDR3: TGTGCCAGCAGCCCATATTCCCACAGGACCTATGGCTACACCTTC.